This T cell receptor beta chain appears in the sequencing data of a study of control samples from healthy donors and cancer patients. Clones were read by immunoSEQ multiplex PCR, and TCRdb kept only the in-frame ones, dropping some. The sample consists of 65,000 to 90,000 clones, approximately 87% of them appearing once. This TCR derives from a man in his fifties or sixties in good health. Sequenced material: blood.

In DNA form, the CDR3 reads TGTGCCAGCAGCGTAGATCTGGCCGACAATTCACCCCTCCACTTT. Amino acid sequence: CASSVDLADNSPLHF. This rearrangement joins TRBV9 to TRBJ1-6, with D unclear. The germline V gene has CDR1 SGDLS and CDR2 YYNGEE. With 0 bases removed from V and 7 bases from J, the gap between germline ends came to 11 bases. CDR3 length equals 15 residues.